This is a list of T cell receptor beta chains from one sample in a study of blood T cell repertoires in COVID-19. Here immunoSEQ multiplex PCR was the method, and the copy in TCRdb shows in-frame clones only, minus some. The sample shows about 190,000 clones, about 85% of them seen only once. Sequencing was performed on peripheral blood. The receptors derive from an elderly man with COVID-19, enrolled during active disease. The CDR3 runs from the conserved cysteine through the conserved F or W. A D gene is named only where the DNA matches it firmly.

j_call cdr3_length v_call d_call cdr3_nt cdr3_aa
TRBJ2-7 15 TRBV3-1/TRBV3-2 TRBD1 TGTGCCAGCAGCCAAGATTTGGCAGGGGGCCGCGAGCAGTACTTC CASSQDLAGGREQYF
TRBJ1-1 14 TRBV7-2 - TGTGCCAGCAGCTTAGAGGCAGGGATTACTGAAGCTTTCTTT CASSLEAGITEAFF
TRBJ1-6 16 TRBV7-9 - TGTGCCAGCAGCTTAGGGGCGCAGGGTTATAATTCACCCCTCCACTTT CASSLGAQGYNSPLHF
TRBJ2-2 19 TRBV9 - TGTGCCAGCAGCGTCGCCCCAAGGTCGAACAGGCGGAACACCGGGGAGCTGTTTTTT CASSVAPRSNRRNTGELFF
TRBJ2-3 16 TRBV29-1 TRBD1 TGCAGCGTGACCTCCGGCAGGGGGCTGGCCACAGATACGCAGTATTTT CSVTSGRGLATDTQYF
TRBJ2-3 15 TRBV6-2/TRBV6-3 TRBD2 TGTGCCAGCAGTTACGAAACCAGGACTAGCGGGTCGGAGTATTTT CASSYETRTSGSEYF
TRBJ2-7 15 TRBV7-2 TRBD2 TGTGCCAGCAGCTTAGTGGCCCTAGCGGGGTACGAGCAGTACTTC CASSLVALAGYEQYF
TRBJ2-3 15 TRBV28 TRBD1 TGTGCCAGCAGTTCCTCCGGGACAGGAGCAGATACGCAGTATTTT CASSSSGTGADTQYF
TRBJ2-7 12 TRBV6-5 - TGTGCCAGCAGTTACACAGTCTACGAGCAGTACTTC CASSYTVYEQYF
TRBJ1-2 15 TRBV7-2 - TGTGCCAGCACTCCGACCGGGGGGCTGAACTATGGCTACACCTTC CASTPTGGLNYGYTF
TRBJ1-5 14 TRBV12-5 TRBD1 TGTGCTAGTGGTCGGGACAGGACGAATCAGCCCCAGCATTTT CASGRDRTNQPQHF
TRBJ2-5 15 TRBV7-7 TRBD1 TGTGCCAGCAGCTTTGGACAGGGCGTAGGAGAGACCCAGTACTTC CASSFGQGVGETQYF
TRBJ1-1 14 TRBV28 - TGTGCCAGCAGCCCGGGGGGCGTGAACACTGAAGCTTTCTTT CASSPGGVNTEAFF
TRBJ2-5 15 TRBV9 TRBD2 TGTGCCAGCAGCACACTAGCGGGGCCGGGAGAGACCCAGTACTTC CASSTLAGPGETQYF
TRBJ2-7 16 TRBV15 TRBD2 TGTGCCACCAGCCCAGGGCTTAGCGGGGGGGATAACGAGCAGTACTTC CATSPGLSGGDNEQYF
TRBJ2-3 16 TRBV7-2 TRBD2 TGTGCCAGCAGCCCCCTTAGAGCGGGGGGGAAAGATACGCAGTATTTT CASSPLRAGGKDTQYF
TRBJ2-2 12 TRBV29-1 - TGCAGCGTTGGCCCGACAGCCGGGGAGCTGTTTTTT CSVGPTAGELFF
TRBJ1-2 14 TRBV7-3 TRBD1 TGTGCCAGCAGCCTGCAAGGGACAGGGACAGGCTACGCCTTC CASSLQGTGTGYAF
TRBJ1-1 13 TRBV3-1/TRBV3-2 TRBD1 TGTGCCAGCAGCGCAACTGACAGGGGTGAAGCTTTCTTT CASSATDRGEAFF
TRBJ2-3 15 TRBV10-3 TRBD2 TGTGCCATCAGTGACGTACTAGCGTCTACAGATACGCAGTATTTT CAISDVLASTDTQYF
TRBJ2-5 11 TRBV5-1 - TGCGCCAGCAGCGCAGCGGAGACCCAGTACTTC CASSAAETQYF
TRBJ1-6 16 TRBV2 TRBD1 TGTGCCAGCAGGGCTGACAGGGGACCGGTCAATTCACCCCTCCACTTT CASRADRGPVNSPLHF
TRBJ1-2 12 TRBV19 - TGTGCCAGTACACAGGGTGGCTATGGCTACACCTTC CASTQGGYGYTF